This is a list of T cell receptor beta chains from one sample in a study of T cells of healthy individuals. TCRdb used MiXCR to reprocess the 5' RACE reads, holding one entry per CDR3 protein. The data contain around 63,000 distinct CDR3 sequences, 15% to 20% of them singletons. These receptors originate from a human donor in good health. The conserved cysteine and the conserved F or W are not part of the CDR3 here. Fields, in order: V gene, D gene, J gene, CDR3 protein. D genes are given only for firm matches.

>TRBV6-1|TRBD1|TRBJ2-5
ASSLQGARETQY
>TRBV27|NA|TRBJ1-6
ASSLSFRSYNSPLH
>TRBV2|NA|TRBJ2-5
ASSEVRKTQY
>TRBV7-2|TRBD1|TRBJ1-4
ASSSGQGRQKLF
>TRBV6-6|NA|TRBJ1-1
ASGRTEAF
>TRBV12-3/TRBV12-4|NA|TRBJ1-3
ASSLDSGNTIY
>TRBV5-6|NA|TRBJ2-1
ASTPSRPFSYNEQF
>TRBV4-1|NA|TRBJ2-7
ASSQDLEREQY
>TRBV2|NA|TRBJ2-2
ASSGEMYRTGELF
>TRBV12-3/TRBV12-4|TRBD2|TRBJ2-1
ASSLVGLAYRGEQF
>TRBV20-1|TRBD2|TRBJ2-7
SAWGGTETYEQY
>TRBV6-2/TRBV6-3|NA|TRBJ2-7
ASSYSRGSHEQY
>TRBV20-1|NA|TRBJ1-2
SGESSANYGYT
>TRBV2|NA|TRBJ1-1
ASVTGNTEAF
>TRBV7-2|NA|TRBJ1-3
ASSLTGTGNTIY
>TRBV4-1|NA|TRBJ1-5
ASSLGQSNQPQH
>TRBV5-6|TRBD1|TRBJ1-4
ASSPTGGFLEKLF
>TRBV12-3/TRBV12-4|TRBD1|TRBJ1-5
ASSSRTGQAQH
>TRBV2|NA|TRBJ2-7
ASSERRDWGYEQY
>TRBV6-5|NA|TRBJ1-1
ASGRGGAEAF
>TRBV7-9|NA|TRBJ2-4
ASSPRLAVAKNIQY
>TRBV7-6|TRBD1|TRBJ1-1
ASSERQGTTEAF
>TRBV10-3|TRBD1|TRBJ1-1
AISARDRDDEAF
>TRBV5-4|NA|TRBJ2-7
ASSLTTSRDEQY
>TRBV6-6|NA|TRBJ2-2
ASRTTNTGELF
>TRBV7-6|TRBD2|TRBJ2-1
ASSLEGLGDNEQF
>TRBV20-1|TRBD2|TRBJ2-1
SASRGGNEQF
>TRBV4-2|NA|TRBJ2-7
ASRVPGRSEQY
>TRBV6-1|NA|TRBJ1-1
ASRWLEAF
>TRBV20-1|NA|TRBJ2-7
SARRDYEQY
>TRBV3-1|TRBD2|TRBJ2-5
ASSQDGRAGETQY
>TRBV4-1|NA|TRBJ2-2
ASSPKQGRELF
>TRBV19|NA|TRBJ2-1
ASRSSSYNEQF
>TRBV6-1|NA|TRBJ2-5
ASSPRAVGKTQY
>TRBV7-3|NA|TRBJ2-5
ASSSARGETQY
>TRBV15|TRBD2|TRBJ2-2
ATSREMGLAGVANTGELF
>TRBV4-2|TRBD1|TRBJ2-1
ASSQEGQGVGNEQF
>TRBV7-9|NA|TRBJ2-5
ASSPRGYRETQY
>TRBV13|TRBD2|TRBJ2-7
ASSPQRGTSGARYEQY
>TRBV9|NA|TRBJ1-2
ASSVSPGDTDYGYT
>TRBV6-5|TRBD2|TRBJ2-5
ASSQTSDQETQY
>TRBV20-1|TRBD1|TRBJ1-2
SARDLRQGPSYGYT
>TRBV4-2|TRBD2|TRBJ2-1
ASSLPGLEHEQF
>TRBV7-2|TRBD1|TRBJ2-1
ASSLGGTGTGYNEQF
>TRBV7-9|TRBD2|TRBJ2-3
ASSLLAGITDTQY